This TCR beta chain was recorded in a study of T-cell memory formation after mild COVID-19 (dated by TCRdb to the early 2020s). Study-wide context: TCR sequence clusters from the two donors were largely donor specific. Longitudinal TCRalpha and TCRbeta repertoire sequencing tracked T-cell clones expanding and contracting after mild COVID-19 in a couple of donors. The cohort comprised two young, previously healthy adult volunteers, one female and one male. Broader findings and caveats from the paper: The detection of some responding clones in pre-infection memory suggests that pre-existing cross-reactive memory T cells joined the SARS-CoV-2 response. Contracting CD4+ clones appeared mostly in the CM and EM memory subsets, whereas CD8+ clones were enriched in EMRA. SARS-CoV-2 specificity was not confirmed for the second-wave clones peaking on day 37. Clones that contracted from day 15 to 85 showed balanced CD4/CD8 phenotypes, whereas a second wave of clones that expanded from day 15 to 37 leaned towards CD4+. The study included only a couple of mild cases, and larger cohorts that include severe cases with pre-infection samples were judged to be necessary.

The CDR1 and CDR2 encoded by the germline V gene (reference sequence) are SEHNR and FQNEAQ. The CDR3 covers 14 residues, taking in both the cysteine and the phenylalanine. The retained sequence is limited to the CDR3, 42 bases, with the frame set at the first base. Deletion took 4 bases off V and 6 bases off J, with a span of 13 bases between the germline ends. Ficoll-Paque density gradient centrifugation was the method used to isolate PBMCs. The listed sequencing device is Illumina NovaSeq 6000. TCRalpha and TCRbeta cDNA libraries were built by 5'RACE with constant-segment primers, adding sample barcodes and unique molecular identifiers. Trizol reagent was used to extract RNA from every sample. The libraries were amplified in two PCR steps, and the second step added a second sample barcode and Illumina TruSeq adapters. Sequencing of libraries was performed on an Illumina NovaSeq with 2 x 150 bp paired-end reads. Turning to the authors' computational methods: With migec v1.2.7, reads were demultiplexed and then collapsed into UMI-guided consensus sequences. Using mixcr v2.1.11, the UMI consensuses were aligned to TRA and TRB V and J templates and assembled into clonotypes. Expanded or contracted clonotypes were those called significant by both edgeR and NoisET, with noise models trained on biological replicates. For edgeR calls, the thresholds were a false discovery rate-adjusted p below 0.01 and a log2 fold-change of 1. As an exploratory analysis of dynamics, max-normalized trajectories of the 1000 most abundant clonotypes were examined with PCA combined with hierarchical clustering. Separately sequenced CD4+ and CD8+ repertoires were used to assign a CD4 or CD8 phenotype to each responding clone. TCRdb took the public reads, trimmed them with fastp at Q25, ran MiXCR for clone calling and kept in-frame beta chains. Under each unique CDR3 protein, matching rows form one entry showing the most common genes and DNA. In this record, the V and J calls reflect TCRdb's handling and not the investigators' own analysis. The sample table contains more than 150,000 distinct CDR3 sequences; only one count was recorded for approximately 17% of them. More than 3% of the sample belongs to the ten largest clones.

There are many counts of this clonotype. Its antigen target is currently unknown. No clone much larger than this one lies a single base away; base qualities are absent. Recombination joined TRBV7-9 with TRBJ1-5, and possibly TRBD1, on 5 matching bases. The sample comprised PBMCs or a T cell subset sorted from them (not recorded which). The clonotype was recovered from a man aged 18-30 years who had mild COVID-19 (a few samples of this study predate the infection). The sample titles of this study are shuffled in the database, so cell type and time point are left out; the donor was told from shared clones. Read as DNA, the sequence is TGTGCCAGCAGCTCAGGATCGGGGCTTCAGCCCCAGCATTTT. Translated, this is CASSSGSGLQPQHF.